The clone carrying this TCR beta chain was counted many times. Its antigen is currently unknown. The data originate from a study of breast tumors, draining lymph nodes, adjacent tissues. Overall study results and limits: That most tumor T cells come from lymph nodes remained unproven. Data fit most tumor T cells coming from lymph node, expanding in tumor. Tumors had less TCR diversity than lymph nodes, more than nontumor tissue. Compared with basal-like, luminal-like tumors shared significantly more repertoire with nontumor tissue.

The CDR3 sequence is 14 residues long. V lost 4 bases and J lost 7; bases outside the gene matches: 7. Germline values: CDR1 SGHRS, CDR2 YFSETQ. TCRdb reprocessed the multiplex PCR reads with MiXCR, giving one entry per CDR3 protein. The sample contains 140,000 or so distinct CDR3 sequences, less than 35% of which appear only once. The lymph nodes were axillary draining lymph nodes from breast cancer patients. This receptor was obtained from a female donor with breast cancer. Some clones in this sample may be carry-over from other donors' samples. The sample taken for sequencing was axillary lymph node tissue. The J gene is TRBJ1-4, the V gene TRBV5-1; 7 nucleotides agree with TRBD1. The CDR3 reads CASSVLTGREKLFF. CDR3 DNA: TGCGCCAGCAGCGTACTGACAGGGCGTGAAAAACTGTTTTTT. Together with reference TRBV5-1 and TRBJ1-4, the CDR3 gives the full variable domain: KAGVTQTPRYLIKTRGQQVTLSCSPISGHRSVSWYQQTPGQGLQFLFEYFSETQRNKGNFPGRFSGRQFSNSRSEMNVSTLELGDSALYLCASSVLTGREKLFFGSGTQLSVL.